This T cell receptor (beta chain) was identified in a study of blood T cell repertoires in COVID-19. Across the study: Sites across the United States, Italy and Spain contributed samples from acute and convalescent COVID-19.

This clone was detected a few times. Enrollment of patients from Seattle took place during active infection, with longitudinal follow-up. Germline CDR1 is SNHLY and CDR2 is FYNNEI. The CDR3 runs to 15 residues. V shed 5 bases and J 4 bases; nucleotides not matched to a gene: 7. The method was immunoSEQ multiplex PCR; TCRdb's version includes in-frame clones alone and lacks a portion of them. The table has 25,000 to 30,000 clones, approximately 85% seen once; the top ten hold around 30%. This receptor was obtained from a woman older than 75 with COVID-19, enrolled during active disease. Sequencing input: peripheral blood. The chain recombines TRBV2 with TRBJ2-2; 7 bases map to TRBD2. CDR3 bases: TGTGCCAGCAGTCCTGAGCGGGGAATCACCGGGGAGCTGTTTTTT. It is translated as CASSPERGITGELFF.